One T cell receptor (beta chain) is described in this entry. The cohort comprised adults aged roughly 18 to 100 years residing in 20 to 25 US areas. The sample originates from a study of blood T cell repertoires in COVID-19. This CDR3 has 12 residues. Trimming left V 5 bases short and J 10 bases short, with 12 bases between. Germline V gives CDR1 SEHNR, CDR2 FQNEAQ (reference sequence). The authors' processing: Amplification of reference gene primers was used by the study to estimate nucleated cell counts. The data were produced by immunoSEQ multiplex PCR, yet TCRdb's version contains in-frame clones alone and is incomplete. From that table come the V and J calls and clone size; the DNA was used to work out D and trimming. The table includes roughly 250,000 clones, 70% to 90% detected once.

Sequenced sample: PBMCs or T cells enriched from blood (not recorded which). The chain links TRBV7-9 to TRBJ2-1; TRBD2 might be the D (6 bases). The origin of this receptor is a woman in her forties or fifties who had recovered from COVID-19. DNA for the CDR3: TGTGCCAGCAGCCGCACTAGCTACGAGCAGTTCTTC. Translation gives CASSRTSYEQFF.